A single T cell receptor (beta chain) is shown here with its context. Alongside a J-beta primer mix, a sample-barcoded 5' primer served in a second PCR lasting about 6 to 11 cycles. Via MiXCR, TCRdb re-called the 5' RACE reads, giving one row per CDR3 protein. The sample yields some 780,000 distinct CDR3 sequences, around three fifths seen once. The entry originates in a study of blood T cells in healthy people across ages. V lost 4 bases to trimming and J lost 5 bases, with 13 bases between them. The CDR3 loop spans 14 amino acids. Germline CDR1 LGHDT, CDR2 YNNKEL (reference sequence). The chain recombines TRBV3-1 with TRBJ2-3; the D gene is possibly TRBD2 (6 bases). Material: blood. The receptor was isolated from a man aged 35-49 years in good health. CDR3 loop: CASSPPGLGDTQYF. The CDR3 DNA sequence: TGTGCCAGCAGCCCTCCGGGACTTGGAGATACGCAGTATTTT.